At least ten counts were recorded for the clone carrying this TCR beta chain. What it recognizes is unknown. Construction of the TCRbeta library involved unique molecular identifiers. TCRdb re-analysed the PCR reads in MiXCR, keeping a single row per CDR3 protein. The sample has hundreds of thousands of distinct CDR3 sequences, roughly 12% seen once. Trimming removed 5 bases at V and 7 bases at J, with 18 bases between. The CDR3 contains 14 residues. The germline V gene has CDR1 SQVTM and CDR2 ANQGSEA. These data belong to a study of T-cell reconstitution after alpha-beta-depleted transplantation in children. General study findings and limits: Where alpha-beta T cells came from about two months after transplant was reportedly several hundred expanded graft clones.

The sequence was collected from a male patient aged 2-10 years who had a stem cell transplant for chronic granulomatous disease, so the T cells may come from the graft donor. The source material was peripheral blood, sampled 180 days after TCRalphabeta/CD19-depleted stem cell transplant. This sequence joins TRBV29-1 and TRBJ2-1; tentative D call: TRBD1 (6 bases). CDR3 bases: TGCAGCGTTCGGACCACAGGGACGGGGAATGAGCAGTTCTTC. Translated: CSVRTTGTGNEQFF.